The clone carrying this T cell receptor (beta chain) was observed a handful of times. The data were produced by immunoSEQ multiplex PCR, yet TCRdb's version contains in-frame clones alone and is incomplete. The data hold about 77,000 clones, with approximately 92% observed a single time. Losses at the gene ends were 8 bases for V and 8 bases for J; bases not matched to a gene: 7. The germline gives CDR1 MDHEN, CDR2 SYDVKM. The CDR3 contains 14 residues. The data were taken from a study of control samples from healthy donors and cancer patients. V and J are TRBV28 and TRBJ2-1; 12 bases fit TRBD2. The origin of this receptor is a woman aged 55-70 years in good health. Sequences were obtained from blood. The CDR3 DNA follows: TGTGCCAGCCGACTAGCGGGGGACTATGATGAGCAGTTCTTC. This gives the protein CASRLAGDYDEQFF.